The 2 T cell receptor beta chains given below trace back to one sample, sequenced in a study of OX40 agonist ivuxolimab in advanced cancers. The method was immunoSEQ multiplex PCR; TCRdb's version includes in-frame clones alone and lacks a portion of them. This table has about 70,000 clones, approximately 86% appearing once. The sequencing here drew on CD4+ or CD8+ T cells sorted from blood, taken in a trial of the OX40 agonist ivuxolimab. These receptor sequences come from an adult with an advanced solid tumor such as melanoma, head and neck, liver or kidney cancer.

CDR3 sequence: CASRQTPYYEQYF. The DNA for the CDR3 is TGTGCCAGCAGGCAGACCCCCTACTACGAGCAGTACTTC. This chain uses TRBV2 with TRBJ2-7; D remains unclear. The CDR3 consists of 13 residues. The V gene's germline CDR1 is SNHLY and CDR2 FYNNEI. With 6 bases removed from V and 3 bases from J, the gap between germline ends came to 12 bases. Based on the CDR3 plus reference TRBV2 and TRBJ2-7, the full variable domain is EPEVTQTPSHQVTQMGQEVILRCVPISNHLYFYWYRQILGQKVEFLVSFYNNEISEKSEIFDDQFSVERPDGSNFTLKIRSTKLEDSAMYFCASRQTPYYEQYFGPGTRLTVT.

The chain joins TRBV18 to TRBJ2-2; D remains unclear. The CDR3 has 19 residues. Germline V CDR1 and CDR2: KGHSH, LQKENI. The ends were cut back, 3 bases at V and 4 bases at J, with 24 bases in the middle. The CDR3 DNA follows: TGTGCCAGCTCACCCGGCGCTTTGAGAACGAAAATCCTCACCGGGGAGCTGTTTTTT. Translating gives CASSPGALRTKILTGELFF.